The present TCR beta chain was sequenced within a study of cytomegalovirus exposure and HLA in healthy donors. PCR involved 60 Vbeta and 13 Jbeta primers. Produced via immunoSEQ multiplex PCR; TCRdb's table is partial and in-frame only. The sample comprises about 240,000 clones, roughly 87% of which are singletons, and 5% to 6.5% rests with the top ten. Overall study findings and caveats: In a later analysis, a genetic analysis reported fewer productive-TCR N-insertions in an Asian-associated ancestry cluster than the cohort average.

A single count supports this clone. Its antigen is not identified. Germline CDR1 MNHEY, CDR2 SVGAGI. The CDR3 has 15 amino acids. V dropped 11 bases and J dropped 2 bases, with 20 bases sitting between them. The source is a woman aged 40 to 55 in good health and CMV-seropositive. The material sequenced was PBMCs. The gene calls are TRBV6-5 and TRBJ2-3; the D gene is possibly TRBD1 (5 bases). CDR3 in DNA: TGTGCCGCCAAACCCTCAGGGATCAACACAGATACGCAGTATTTT. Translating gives CAAKPSGINTDTQYF.